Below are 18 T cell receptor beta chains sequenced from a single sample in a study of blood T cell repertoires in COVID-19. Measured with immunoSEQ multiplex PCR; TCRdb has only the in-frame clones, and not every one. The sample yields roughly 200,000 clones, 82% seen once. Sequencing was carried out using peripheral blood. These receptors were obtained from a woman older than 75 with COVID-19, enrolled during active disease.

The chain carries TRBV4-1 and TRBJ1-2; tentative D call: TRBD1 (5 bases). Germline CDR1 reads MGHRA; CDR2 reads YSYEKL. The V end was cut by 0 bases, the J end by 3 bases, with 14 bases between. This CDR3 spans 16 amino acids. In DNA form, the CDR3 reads TGCGCCAGCAGCCAAGAGTTTGGTGACAGCTACTATGGCTACACCTTC. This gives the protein CASSQEFGDSYYGYTF.

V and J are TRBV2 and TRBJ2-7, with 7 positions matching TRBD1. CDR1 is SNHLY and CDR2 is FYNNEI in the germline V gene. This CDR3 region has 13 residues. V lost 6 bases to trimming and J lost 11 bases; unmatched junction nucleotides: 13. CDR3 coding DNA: TGTGCCAGCAGCCGGACAGGATTAGCAGAAAAGTACTTC. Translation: CASSRTGLAEKYF.

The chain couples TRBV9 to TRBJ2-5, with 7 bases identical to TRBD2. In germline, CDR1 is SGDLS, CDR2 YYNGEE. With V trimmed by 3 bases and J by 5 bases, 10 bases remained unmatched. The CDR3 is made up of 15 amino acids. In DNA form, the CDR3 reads TGTGCCAGCAGCGGGGGGTCGACTAGCTGGGAGACCCAGTACTTC. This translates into CASSGGSTSWETQYF. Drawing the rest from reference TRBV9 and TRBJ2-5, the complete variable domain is DSGVTQTPKHLITATGQRVTLRCSPRSGDLSVYWYQQSLDQGLQFLIQYYNGEERAKGNILERFSAQQFPDLHSELNLSSLELGDSALYFCASSGGSTSWETQYFGPGTRLLVL.

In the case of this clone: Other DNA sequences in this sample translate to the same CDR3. The CDR3 reads CASSGQGNTGELFF. CDR3 nucleotide sequence: TGTGCCAGTTCGGGACAAGGGAACACCGGGGAGCTGTTTTTT. The chain couples TRBV7-3 to TRBJ2-2, with D possibly matching TRBD1 (6 bases). The CDR3 sequence is 14 residues long. V lost 9 bases to trimming and J lost 1 base, with 12 bases between them. Germline CDR1 and CDR2: SGHTA and FQGTGA.

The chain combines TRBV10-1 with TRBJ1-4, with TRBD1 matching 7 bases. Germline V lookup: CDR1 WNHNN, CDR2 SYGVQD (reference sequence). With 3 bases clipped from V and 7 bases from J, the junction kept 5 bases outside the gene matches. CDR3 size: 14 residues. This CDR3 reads CASSDRGVGEKLFF. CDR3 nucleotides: TGCGCCAGCAGTGACAGGGGGGTAGGTGAAAAACTGTTTTTT.

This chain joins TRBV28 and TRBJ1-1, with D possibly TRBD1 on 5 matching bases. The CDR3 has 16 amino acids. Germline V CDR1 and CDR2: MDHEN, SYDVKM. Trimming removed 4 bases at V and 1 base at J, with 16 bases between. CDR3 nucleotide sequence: TGTGCCAGCAGTTCCCCTCTTGGGGGGGGGAACACTGAAGCTTTCTTT. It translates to CASSSPLGGGNTEAFF.

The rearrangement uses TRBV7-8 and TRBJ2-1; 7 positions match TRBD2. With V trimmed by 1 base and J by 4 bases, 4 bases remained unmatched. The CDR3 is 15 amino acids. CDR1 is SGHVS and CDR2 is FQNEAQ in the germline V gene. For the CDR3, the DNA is TGTGCCAGCAGCTTAGACGGACTAGTTTACAATGAGCAGTTCTTC. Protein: CASSLDGLVYNEQFF.

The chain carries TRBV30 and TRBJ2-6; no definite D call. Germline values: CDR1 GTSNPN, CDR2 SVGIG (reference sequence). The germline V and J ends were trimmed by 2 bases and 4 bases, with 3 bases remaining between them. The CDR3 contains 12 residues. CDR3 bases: TGTGCCTGGAGTATAGGGGCCAACGTCCTGACTTTC. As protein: CAWSIGANVLTF.

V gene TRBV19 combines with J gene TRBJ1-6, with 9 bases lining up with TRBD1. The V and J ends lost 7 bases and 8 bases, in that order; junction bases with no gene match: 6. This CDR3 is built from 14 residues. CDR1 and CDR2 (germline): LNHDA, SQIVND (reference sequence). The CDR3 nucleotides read TGTGCCAGTACTAGACAGGGGGTAGATTCACCCCTCCACTTT. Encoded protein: CASTRQGVDSPLHF.

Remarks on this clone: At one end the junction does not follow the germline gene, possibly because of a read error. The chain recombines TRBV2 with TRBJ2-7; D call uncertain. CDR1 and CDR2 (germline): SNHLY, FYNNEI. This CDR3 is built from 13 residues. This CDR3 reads CASREGIRGEQYF. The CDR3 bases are TGTGCCAGCAGGGAAGGGATCCGAGGCGAGCAGTACTTC. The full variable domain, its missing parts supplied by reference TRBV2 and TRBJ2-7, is EPEVTQTPSHQVTQMGQEVILRCVPISNHLYFYWYRQILGQKVEFLVSFYNNEISEKSEIFDDQFSVERPDGSNFTLKIRSTKLEDSAMYFCASREGIRGEQYFGPGTRLTVT.

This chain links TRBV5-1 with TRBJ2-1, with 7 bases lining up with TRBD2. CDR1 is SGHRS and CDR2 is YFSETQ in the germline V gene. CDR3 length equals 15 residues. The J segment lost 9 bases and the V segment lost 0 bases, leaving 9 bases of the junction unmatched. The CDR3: CASSLEGLAASEQFF. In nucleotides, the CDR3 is TGCGCCAGCAGCTTGGAGGGTCTAGCGGCTAGTGAGCAGTTCTTC.

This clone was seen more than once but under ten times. The CDR3, as DNA: TGCAGCGTTGCTCGGGACACCCGAAGGGCTTTCTTT. Translation gives CSVARDTRRAFF. The gene calls are TRBV29-1 and TRBJ1-1, with a tentative D call TRBD1 (6 bases). The CDR3 is made up of 12 amino acids. CDR1 and CDR2 from the germline V gene are SQVTM and ANQGSEA. The V end lost 4 bases, the J end lost 11 bases, and 17 bases lay between the germline ends.

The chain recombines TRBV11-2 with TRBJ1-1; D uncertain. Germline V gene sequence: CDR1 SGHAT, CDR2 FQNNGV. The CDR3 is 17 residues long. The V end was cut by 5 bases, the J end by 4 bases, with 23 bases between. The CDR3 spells CASSRMGYSAKRTEAFF. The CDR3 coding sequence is TGTGCCAGCAGCAGAATGGGCTATTCGGCGAAACGCACTGAAGCTTTCTTT.

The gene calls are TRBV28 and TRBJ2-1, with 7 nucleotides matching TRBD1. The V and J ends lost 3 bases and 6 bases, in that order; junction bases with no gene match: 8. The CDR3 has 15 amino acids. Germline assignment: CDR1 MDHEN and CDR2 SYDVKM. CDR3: CASSFFLRQGNEQFF. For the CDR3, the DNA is TGTGCCAGCAGTTTTTTTTTAAGACAGGGCAATGAGCAGTTCTTC.

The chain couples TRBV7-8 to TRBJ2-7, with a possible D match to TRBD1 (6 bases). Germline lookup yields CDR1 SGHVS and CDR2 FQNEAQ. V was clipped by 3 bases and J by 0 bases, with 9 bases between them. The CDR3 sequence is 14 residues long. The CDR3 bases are TGTGCCAGCAGCTTCGACAGGATCTCCTACGAGCAGTACTTC. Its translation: CASSFDRISYEQYF.

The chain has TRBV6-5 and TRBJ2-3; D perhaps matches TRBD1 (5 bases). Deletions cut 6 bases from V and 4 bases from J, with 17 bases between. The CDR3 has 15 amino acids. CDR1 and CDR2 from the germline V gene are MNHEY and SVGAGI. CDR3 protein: CASRMQGFRPDTQYF. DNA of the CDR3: TGTGCCAGCAGGATGCAGGGTTTCCGGCCAGATACGCAGTATTTT.

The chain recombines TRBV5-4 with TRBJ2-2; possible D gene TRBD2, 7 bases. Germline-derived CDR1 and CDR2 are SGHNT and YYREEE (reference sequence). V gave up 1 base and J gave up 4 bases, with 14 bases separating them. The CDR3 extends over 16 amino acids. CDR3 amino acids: CASSLLGGGATGELFF. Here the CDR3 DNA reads TGTGCCAGCAGCTTGCTTGGTGGGGGGGCCACCGGGGAGCTGTTTTTT.

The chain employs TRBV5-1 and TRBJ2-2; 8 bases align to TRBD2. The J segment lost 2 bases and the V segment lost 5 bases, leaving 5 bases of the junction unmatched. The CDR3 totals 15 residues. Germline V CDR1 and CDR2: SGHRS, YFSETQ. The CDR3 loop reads CASRPAGDNTGELFF. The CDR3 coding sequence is TGCGCCAGCAGACCAGCGGGAGATAACACCGGGGAGCTGTTTTTT.